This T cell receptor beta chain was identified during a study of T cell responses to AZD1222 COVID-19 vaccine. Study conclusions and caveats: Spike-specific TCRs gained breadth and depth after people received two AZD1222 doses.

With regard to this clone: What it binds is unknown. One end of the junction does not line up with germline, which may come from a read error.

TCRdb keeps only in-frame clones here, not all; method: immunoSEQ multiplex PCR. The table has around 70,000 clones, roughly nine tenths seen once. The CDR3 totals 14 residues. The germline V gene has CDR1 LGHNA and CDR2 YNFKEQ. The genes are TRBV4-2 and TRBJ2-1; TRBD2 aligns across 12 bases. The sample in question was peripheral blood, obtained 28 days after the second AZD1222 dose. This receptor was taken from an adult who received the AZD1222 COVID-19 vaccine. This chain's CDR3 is CASSQDSSGRAPVF. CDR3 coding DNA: TGTGCCAGCAGCCAAGATTCTAGCGGGAGGGCCCCAGTCTTC.